This passage covers 19 T cell receptor beta chains from one sample sequenced in a study of post-analysis software for immune sequencing data. Broader study findings: Patients had higher frequencies than controls of five or six TRBV segments, including TRBV5-6, TRBV5-1 and TRBV20-1.

Researchers reported that TCR beta cDNA libraries carried unique molecular identifiers. TCRdb reprocessed the PCR reads via MiXCR and lists one record per CDR3 protein. Counted here are 650,000 to 850,000 distinct CDR3 sequences, about 50% occurring once; the ten biggest clones make up 4.6%. These TCRs are of unknown antigen specificity. The sequencing sample was made of blood. The receptor set was obtained from a girl under 18 with multiple sclerosis.

There are a few counts of this clonotype. This chain links TRBV7-2 with TRBJ1-2; perhaps TRBD1 as D (6 bases). CDR3 size: 14 residues. V gave up 1 base and J gave up 5 bases, with 11 bases separating them. CDR1 is SGHTA and CDR2 is FQGNSA in the germline V gene. The CDR3 reads CASSLGGGSYGYTF. The DNA of the CDR3 is TGTGCCAGCAGCTTAGGAGGGGGGTCGTATGGCTACACCTTC.

This chain uses TRBV5-1 with TRBJ2-1, with TRBD2 matching 14 bases. Germline loops: CDR1 SGHRS, CDR2 YFSETQ. The V and J ends lost 4 bases and 2 bases, in that order; junction bases with no gene match: 8. There are 18 residues in the CDR3. CDR3 DNA sequence: TGCGCCAGCAGCCCGGGACTAGCGGGAGATGCTCCCTACAATGAGCAGTTCTTC. Its protein is CASSPGLAGDAPYNEQFF.

This clonotype was detected a few times. The chain is built from TRBV6-2 or TRBV6-3 and TRBJ1-2; D call uncertain. The germline CDR1 and CDR2 sequences are MNHEY and SVGEGT. This CDR3 is 13 amino acids long. Trimming cost V 4 bases and J 10 bases, with 16 bases left between them. The CDR3: CASSLRRVDFYTF. The CDR3 DNA reads as TGTGCCAGCAGTTTGCGTAGGGTTGATTTCTACACCTTC.

The V and J genes are TRBV12-5 and TRBJ1-5, with D hard to call. Germline assignment: CDR1 LGHNT and CDR2 FRNRAP. This CDR3 contains 12 residues. Trimming removed 3 bases at V and 8 bases at J, with 8 bases between. The CDR3 sequence is CASGFADEPQHF. Written as DNA, the CDR3 is TGTGCTAGTGGTTTTGCAGACGAGCCCCAGCATTTT.

The chain joins TRBV20-1 to TRBJ2-3; D is perhaps TRBD2 (6 bases). Germline-derived CDR1 and CDR2 are DFQATT and SNEGSKA (reference sequence). The CDR3 loop spans 20 amino acids. Trimming cost V 0 bases and J 2 bases, with 27 bases left between them. Written as DNA, the CDR3 is TGCAGTGCTAGAGATGAGATAGCGGAACCGATCCACACACACACAGATACGCAGTATTTT. Translating it yields CSARDEIAEPIHTHTDTQYF.

The chain joins TRBV6-5 to TRBJ2-7; a possible D gene is TRBD2 (6 bases). Germline V gene data show CDR1 as MNHEY and CDR2 as SVGAGI. The CDR3 spans 15 residues. V was trimmed by 5 bases and J by 0 bases, leaving 14 bases between them. For the CDR3, the DNA is TGTGCCAGCAGTACTCAGCGGAGGGCCTCCTACGAGCAGTACTTC. Its protein product is CASSTQRRASYEQYF.

This clonotype was detected only a few times. The chain joins TRBV5-6 to TRBJ1-5; D may be TRBD1 (5 bases). Trimming left V 5 bases short and J 1 base short, with 16 bases between. This CDR3 has 16 amino acids. Germline values: CDR1 SGHDT, CDR2 YYEEEE. The CDR3 spells CASSHRNRGSNQPQHF. The CDR3 coding sequence is TGTGCCAGCAGTCATCGTAACCGGGGGAGCAATCAGCCCCAGCATTTT.

V and J are TRBV20-1 and TRBJ1-5, with 9 bases aligning to TRBD1. Per the germline V gene, CDR1 is DFQATT and CDR2 is SNEGSKA (reference sequence). After removal of 5 bases from V and 0 bases from J, the junction contained 11 bases not matched to a gene. The CDR3 extends over 17 amino acids. The DNA of the CDR3 is TGCAGTGCTGAGGACAGGGGCTTTGGGTATAGCAATCAGCCCCAGCATTTT. Its translation is CSAEDRGFGYSNQPQHF.

This clonotype showed up just a few times. The rearrangement uses TRBV9 and TRBJ2-7; 10 nucleotides align to TRBD1. Germline assignment: CDR1 SGDLS and CDR2 YYNGEE. V was pared by 3 bases and J by 5 bases, with 8 bases of the junction left unmatched. This CDR3 spans 15 amino acids. CDR3 region: CASSADRGLRDEQYF. The CDR3 coding sequence is TGTGCCAGCAGCGCAGACAGGGGGCTTAGGGACGAGCAGTACTTC.

This rearrangement joins TRBV27 to TRBJ1-2; possible D gene TRBD1, 5 bases. V shed 6 bases and J shed 4 bases, with 24 bases lying between them. Germline-derived CDR1 and CDR2 are MNHEY and SMNVEV (reference sequence). The CDR3 spans 17 residues. The CDR3 loop reads CASSQQRPGGGGYGYTF. The CDR3 DNA is TGTGCCAGCAGCCAACAGAGGCCGGGTGGGGGGGGCTATGGCTACACCTTC.

This rearrangement joins TRBV4-1 to TRBJ1-4; D call uncertain. CDR1 is MGHRA and CDR2 is YSYEKL in the germline V gene. The ends were cut back, 0 bases at V and 0 bases at J, with 5 bases in the middle. The CDR3 loop spans 15 amino acids. This chain's CDR3 is CASSQDSATNEKLFF. The CDR3 DNA is TGCGCCAGCAGCCAAGACAGTGCAACTAATGAAAAACTGTTTTTT.

The rearrangement joins TRBV5-1 to TRBJ1-4; D gene ambiguous. From germline, CDR1 is SGHRS and CDR2 YFSETQ. There are 13 residues in the CDR3. V dropped 0 bases and J dropped 7 bases, with 7 bases sitting between them. The chain's CDR3 is CASSLEGGEKLFF. In DNA form, the CDR3 reads TGCGCCAGCAGCTTGGAAGGAGGTGAAAAACTGTTTTTT. Looking up the rest from reference TRBV5-1 and TRBJ1-4 gives the full variable domain: KAGVTQTPRYLIKTRGQQVTLSCSPISGHRSVSWYQQTPGQGLQFLFEYFSETQRNKGNFPGRFSGRQFSNSRSEMNVSTLELGDSALYLCASSLEGGEKLFFGSGTQLSVL.

The chain joins TRBV28 to TRBJ1-2, with a tentative D call TRBD1 (5 bases). V lost 5 bases and J 7 bases, leaving 20 bases between the germline ends. Germline V gene lookup returns CDR1 MDHEN and CDR2 SYDVKM. The CDR3 has 15 amino acids. CDR3 nucleotide sequence: TGTGCCAGCAGTCCCCATGGGGCAGGGACGGGTGGCTACACCTTC. Protein product: CASSPHGAGTGGYTF.

Points on this clonotype: At one of its ends the junction is not consistent with the germline gene, which may arise from a read error. The CDR3 coding sequence is TGCAGTGCTAGAGCCAGGATATTCTCCTACAATGAGCCGTTCTTC. This codes for CSARARIFSYNEPFF. The chain is built from TRBV20-1 and TRBJ2-1; D unresolved. The V gene's germline CDR1 is DFQATT and CDR2 SNEGSKA (reference sequence). CDR3 length: 15 amino acids.

This sequence joins TRBV6-5 and TRBJ2-1; 16 bases align to TRBD2. The germline V gene has CDR1 MNHEY and CDR2 SVGAGI. This CDR3 contains 15 residues. Trimming took 7 bases from V and 10 from J; bases not matched to a gene: 7. CDR3 in amino acids: CASNPGLAGGREQFF. The CDR3 DNA follows: TGTGCCAGCAATCCGGGACTAGCGGGAGGGAGGGAGCAGTTCTTC.

This chain's CDR3 is CSAAPGSSGANVLTF. The CDR3 DNA is TGCAGTGCCGCCCCAGGGAGCTCTGGGGCCAACGTCCTGACTTTC. The rearrangement joins TRBV20-1 to TRBJ2-6; D may correspond to TRBD1 or TRBD2 (5 bases each). The CDR3 length is 15 residues. V dropped 6 bases and J dropped 0 bases, with 12 bases sitting between them. The germline gives CDR1 DFQATT, CDR2 SNEGSKA (reference sequence).

The rearrangement uses TRBV5-1 and TRBJ2-4, with a possible D match to TRBD1 (5 bases). The last part of the DNA fits TRBJ2-7 better; the J call may be wrong. CDR3 length: 14 residues. Germline CDR1 SGHRS, CDR2 YFSETQ. The CDR3 protein is CASSPKTDTYEQYF. In nucleotides, the CDR3 is TGCGCCAGCAGCCCCAAAACGGACACCTACGAGCAGTACTTC.

The chain carries TRBV5-1 and TRBJ2-7, with D possibly being TRBD1 (6 bases). The V gene lost 5 bases and the J gene lost 1 base, with 13 bases spanning the gap. This CDR3 has 14 amino acids. CDR1 and CDR2 from the germline V gene are SGHRS and YFSETQ. CDR3 sequence: CASRGAIESYEQYF. DNA for the CDR3: TGCGCCAGCAGGGGGGCCATCGAGTCCTACGAGCAGTACTTC.

The chain uses TRBV5-1 and TRBJ2-1; TRBD2 might be the D (5 bases). CDR3 length: 12 amino acids. Germline CDR1 SGHRS, CDR2 YFSETQ. V was trimmed by 4 bases and J by 3 bases, leaving 5 bases between them. The CDR3 DNA reads TGCGCCAGCAGCCGGGACTACAATGAGCAGTTCTTC. This sequence encodes CASSRDYNEQFF.